This T cell receptor (beta chain) was captured in a study of shared clonotypes between healthy human individuals. Turning to the study itself: The study drew on two women and a few men aged 18 to 49 as donors.

Trimming cost V 6 bases and J 8 bases, with 17 bases left between them. The germline CDR1 and CDR2 sequences are LNHNV and YYDKDF (reference sequence). The CDR3 runs 14 residues. The run depth of the assay was deep. The data were produced by immunoSEQ multiplex PCR, yet TCRdb's version contains in-frame clones alone and is incomplete. The table lists approximately 500,000 clones, 90% to 96% of them singletons. The V call is TRBV15, the J call TRBJ2-1; the D gene is possibly TRBD2 (6 bases). The receptor was isolated from a woman in her 30s in good health. Material: naive CD4+ T cells sorted from blood. Subset denoted: CD45RA+ positively selected. The CDR3 spells CATRGGTGEDEQFF. Here the CDR3 DNA reads TGTGCCACCAGGGGGGGTACGGGAGAGGATGAGCAGTTCTTC.